These T cell receptor beta chains were read from a single sample in a study of blood T cell repertoires in COVID-19. Repertoires were generated with immunoSEQ multiplex PCR, while TCRdb's copy carries only in-frame clones and drops some. The table includes approximately 30,000 clones, roughly 85% detected once. The specimen sequenced was peripheral blood. The receptors here all came from a human donor in a cohort sampled during active COVID-19. Each CDR3 is given with its conserved first and last residue. A D gene is named only where the DNA matches it firmly. Clone size is shown for a subset of rows, as once, few, many or a class of expanded clone.

TRBV5-1,.,.,TRBJ1-2,TGCGCCAGCAGCGAGACGGACAGTTTTAACTATGGCTACACCTTC,CASSETDSFNYGYTF
TRBV2,.,TRBD1,TRBJ1-4,TGTGCCAGCAGTGCTTCCGGGACAGGGGTTGAAAAACTGTTTTTT,CASSASGTGVEKLFF
TRBV6-6,.,.,TRBJ1-1,TGTGCCAGCAACCCGGCCGCAAGGGGCACTGAAGCTTTCTTT,CASNPAARGTEAFF
TRBV5-5,.,TRBD1,TRBJ2-7,TGTGCCAGCACCCAGCCGGGACAGGGGGCTGGCGAGCAGTACTTC,CASTQPGQGAGEQYF
TRBV12-3/TRBV12-4,.,TRBD1,TRBJ1-1,TGTGCCAGCAGTACCGGGACAGGGACTGAAGCTTTCTTT,CASSTGTGTEAFF
TRBV25-1,once,.,TRBJ2-5,TGTGCCAGCAGTGAGGTCGGGTTCCAAGAGACCCAGTACTTC,CASSEVGFQETQYF
TRBV18,.,.,TRBJ2-2,TGTGCCAGCTCACCATGGGGGACACCGAACACCGGGGAGCTGTTTTTT,CASSPWGTPNTGELFF
TRBV7-9,.,.,TRBJ2-3,TGTGCCAGCAGCCAAGAGACAGTTACGCAGTATTTT,CASSQETVTQYF
TRBV6-2/TRBV6-3,.,.,TRBJ2-4,TGTGCCAGCAGCCTTCAGGATATGGCCAAAAACATTCAGTACTTC,CASSLQDMAKNIQYF
TRBV7-9,few,.,TRBJ2-7,TGTGCCAGCAGCTTATCGCTCAGATACGAGCAGTACTTC,CASSLSLRYEQYF
TRBV6-5,.,.,TRBJ1-2,TGTGCCAGCAGTTACTCGGACGGGATGGGGTATGGCTACACCTTC,CASSYSDGMGYGYTF
TRBV5-1,.,.,TRBJ2-3,TGCGCCAGCAGCTTGGTGAGGGGCGGGATACACACAGATACGCAGTATTTT,CASSLVRGGIHTDTQYF
TRBV5-4,few,.,TRBJ2-7,TGTGCCAGCAGCCCGGGGCAGGGTGGGACTTTTTACGAGCAGTACTTC,CASSPGQGGTFYEQYF
TRBV7-9,.,.,TRBJ1-6,TGTGCCAGCAGCCCGGGGGGGCAGAAATATAATTCACCCCTCCACTTT,CASSPGGQKYNSPLHF
TRBV7-9,.,.,TRBJ1-2,TGTGCCAGCAGCTTAGGACTAGGGGACTATGGCTACACCTTC,CASSLGLGDYGYTF
TRBV5-1,.,.,TRBJ2-5,TGCGCCAGCAGCCTGCGGGGCGTACCCCAAGAGACCCAGTACTTC,CASSLRGVPQETQYF
TRBV6-5,.,.,TRBJ1-2,TGTGCCAGCCGGTACAACTATGGCTACACCTTC,CASRYNYGYTF
TRBV3-1/TRBV3-2,.,.,TRBJ1-4,TGTGCCAGCAGCCGCACCCTGGACAGTAATGAAAAACTGTTTTTT,CASSRTLDSNEKLFF
TRBV7-9,few,.,TRBJ1-2,TGTGCCAGCAGTACCGGACAGTTCTATGGCTACACCTTC,CASSTGQFYGYTF
TRBV3-1/TRBV3-2,.,.,TRBJ1-5,TGTGCCAGCAGCCAAGGCGGGGGGTTCGGCAATCAGCCCCAGCATTTT,CASSQGGGFGNQPQHF
TRBV6-5,once,TRBD1,TRBJ1-5,TGTGCCAGCACTGGGACAGCGAATCAGCCCCAGCATTTT,CASTGTANQPQHF
TRBV9,.,.,TRBJ1-4,TGTGCCAGCAGCCCTCATTCAACAGTGGCGCCTAATGAAAAACTGTTTTTT,CASSPHSTVAPNEKLFF
TRBV12-3/TRBV12-4,few,.,TRBJ1-1,TGTGCCAGCAGTATAAACAGGGCCACTGAAGCTTTCTTT,CASSINRATEAFF
TRBV7-9,.,TRBD2,TRBJ2-3,TGTGCCAGCAGCTTGGCTACTAGCGGGGACAGCACAGATACGCAGTATTTT,CASSLATSGDSTDTQYF
TRBV7-9,.,TRBD1,TRBJ2-7,TGTGCCAGCAGCTTAGGTTTTACAGGGGCCTACGAGCAGTACTTC,CASSLGFTGAYEQYF
TRBV21-1,once,.,TRBJ2-7,TGTGCCAGCAGCAAAGTAAGGGGGCTACGGAAAGGGCAGTACTTC,CASSKVRGLRKGQYF
TRBV5-1,once,.,TRBJ1-5,TGCGCCAGCAGCTTGGGCCAGGGGAGCAATCAGCCCCAGCATTTT,CASSLGQGSNQPQHF
TRBV28,.,TRBD1,TRBJ2-7,TGTGCCAGCAGAGGTCCGGGACAGGGGGGCGAGCAGTACTTC,CASRGPGQGGEQYF
TRBV14,.,.,TRBJ1-2,TGTGCCAGCAGCCAATTAGGGGGAGACTATGGCTACACCTTC,CASSQLGGDYGYTF
TRBV27,.,TRBD2,TRBJ2-1,TGTGCCAGCAGCCCGGAGGCACTAGCGGGAGGTGAGCAGTTCTTC,CASSPEALAGGEQFF
TRBV7-3,.,TRBD2,TRBJ2-2,TGTGCCAGCAGCTTAACGGGAGCGGGAGGCACCGGGGAGCTGTTTTTT,CASSLTGAGGTGELFF
TRBV11-2,.,TRBD2,TRBJ2-7,TGTGCCAGCAGTCGTCTAGCGGGAGGAAGGTACGAGCAGTACTTC,CASSRLAGGRYEQYF
TRBV3-1/TRBV3-2,.,TRBD1,TRBJ1-3,TGTGCCAGCAGCCAAGATTACGGGACAGGCCGCTCTGGAAACACCATATATTTT,CASSQDYGTGRSGNTIYF
TRBV28,.,TRBD2,TRBJ2-5,TGTGCCAGCAGGACTAGCCCCGGGGCCCAGTACTTC,CASRTSPGAQYF
TRBV5-1,.,.,TRBJ2-5,TGCGCCAGCAGCTTGGGCAGCCAAGAGACCCAGTACTTC,CASSLGSQETQYF
TRBV5-6,.,.,TRBJ1-1,TGTGCCAGCAGCCCGACAGGTTTGAACACTGAAGCTTTCTTT,CASSPTGLNTEAFF
TRBV28,.,.,TRBJ1-2,TGTGCCAGCAGTTCCCACGCGGGAATTAACTATGGCTACACCTTC,CASSSHAGINYGYTF
TRBV10-1,.,TRBD2,TRBJ2-7,TGCGCCAGCAGTGAAGGTCTAGCGGGGCACTACGAGCAGTACTTC,CASSEGLAGHYEQYF
TRBV3-1/TRBV3-2,.,TRBD1,TRBJ1-5,TGTGCCAGCAGCCAAGCCGGCAGGGGGCAGCAGCCCCAGCATTTT,CASSQAGRGQQPQHF
TRBV9,.,.,TRBJ2-7,TGTGCCAGCAGCGTGGGGAGTGGGGGGATCTCCTACGAGCAGTACTTC,CASSVGSGGISYEQYF
TRBV19,.,.,TRBJ2-7,TGTGCCAGTAGTATTGGGTACGGGGCGGGGTACGAGCAGTACTTC,CASSIGYGAGYEQYF
TRBV5-4,.,TRBD1,TRBJ1-1,TGTGCCAGCAGCCCAGGGGGTGGGATCACTGAAGCTTTCTTT,CASSPGGGITEAFF
TRBV7-9,.,TRBD1,TRBJ1-2,TGTGCCAGCAGCTCGTACCGGGACAGAGCTTATGGCTACACCTTC,CASSSYRDRAYGYTF
TRBV7-2,few,.,TRBJ1-1,TGTGCCAGCAGCAAGAGCACTGAAGCTTTCTTT,CASSKSTEAFF
TRBV11-2,.,.,TRBJ2-7,TGTGCCAGCAGCTTAGATTGGGGACTGGCCTACGAGCAGTACTTC,CASSLDWGLAYEQYF
TRBV5-4,.,.,TRBJ2-4,TGTGCCAGCAGCTTGGGCCCCGAGGAGGGGGCTTGGGACTTC,CASSLGPEEGAWDF
TRBV5-8,.,TRBD1,TRBJ2-7,TGTGCCAGCAGCTTGTACATGGGACAGGGGGTTTACGAGCAGTACTTC,CASSLYMGQGVYEQYF
TRBV9,.,.,TRBJ1-2,TGTGCCAGCAGCGTAGGGGGGGACGGCTACACCTTC,CASSVGGDGYTF
TRBV11-3,.,TRBD2,TRBJ2-1,TGTGCCAGCAGCTTAGGTCGGGGGGGCTACAATGAGCAGTTCTTC,CASSLGRGGYNEQFF
TRBV7-8,.,.,TRBJ1-5,TGTGCCAGCAGCTTAACTGGGACACCAATTAAGCCCCAGCATTTT,CASSLTGTPIKPQHF